This TCR beta chain appears in the sequencing data of a study of T cells in Graves' hyperthyroidism and ophthalmopathy. V gave up 6 bases and J gave up 7 bases; unmatched junction bases: 9. The germline gives CDR1 MNHNS, CDR2 SASEGT. The CDR3 covers 15 residues. This clonotype was counted ten times or more. Amplified TCR beta CDR3 regions derived from RNA transcripts. First-round RT-PCR with HTBI primers amplified the TCR CDR3 region. TCRdb redid the calling of the multiplex PCR reads with MiXCR, one entry per CDR3 protein. The sample consists of a few hundred thousand distinct CDR3 sequences, 15% to 18% of them appearing once.

The specimen sequenced was blood. The chain has TRBV6-1 and TRBJ2-1; 10 bases agree with TRBD2. This clonotype originated in a woman aged 18 to 35 with Graves' hyperthyroidism that later progressed to Graves' ophthalmopathy. The CDR3 DNA reads TGTGCCAGCAGCCCCCCACTAGCGGGAACGAATGAGCAGTTCTTC. Protein sequence: CASSPPLAGTNEQFF.